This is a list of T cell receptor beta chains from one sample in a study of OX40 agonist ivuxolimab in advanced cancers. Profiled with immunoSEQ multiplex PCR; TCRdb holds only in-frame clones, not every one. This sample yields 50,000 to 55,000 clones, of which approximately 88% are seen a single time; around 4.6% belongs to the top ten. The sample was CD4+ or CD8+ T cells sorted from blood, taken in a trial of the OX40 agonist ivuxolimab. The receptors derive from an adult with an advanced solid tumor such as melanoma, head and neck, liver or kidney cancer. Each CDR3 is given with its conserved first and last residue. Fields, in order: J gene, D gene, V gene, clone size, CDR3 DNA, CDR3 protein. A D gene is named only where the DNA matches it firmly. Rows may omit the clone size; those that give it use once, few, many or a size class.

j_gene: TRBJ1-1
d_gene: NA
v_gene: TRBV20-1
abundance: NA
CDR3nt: TGCAGTGCAACTAGACAGAGTGAAGCTTTCTTT
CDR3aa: CSATRQSEAFF

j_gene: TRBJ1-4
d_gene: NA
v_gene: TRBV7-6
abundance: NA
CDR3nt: TGTGCCAGCAGCTTAGCGGATGAAAAACTGTTTTTT
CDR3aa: CASSLADEKLFF

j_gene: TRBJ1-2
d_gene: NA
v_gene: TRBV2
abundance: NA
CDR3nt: TGTGCCAGCAGTGAAGCAAGGAGGTCCGGCTATGGCTACACCTTC
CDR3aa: CASSEARRSGYGYTF

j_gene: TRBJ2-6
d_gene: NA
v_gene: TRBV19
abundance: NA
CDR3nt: TGTGCCAGTAGAATTATTTCTGGGGCCAACGTCCTGACTTTC
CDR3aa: CASRIISGANVLTF

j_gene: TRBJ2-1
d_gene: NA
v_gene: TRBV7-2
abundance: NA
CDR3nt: TGTGCCAGCAGCCCCCTGAGACTAAACTACAATGAGCAGTTCTTC
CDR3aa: CASSPLRLNYNEQFF

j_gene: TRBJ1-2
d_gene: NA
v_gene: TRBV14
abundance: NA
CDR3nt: TGTGCCAGCAGCCCGACGGGGACAACAGCTAACTATGGCTACACCTTC
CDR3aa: CASSPTGTTANYGYTF

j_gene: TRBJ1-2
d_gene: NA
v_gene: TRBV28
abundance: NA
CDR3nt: TGTGCCAGCAGTTTCTCTTTTCTGAGGGGGGCCACCTTC
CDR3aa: CASSFSFLRGATF

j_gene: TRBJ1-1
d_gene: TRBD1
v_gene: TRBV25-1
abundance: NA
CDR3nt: TGTGCCAGCAGCCTGACAGGGGGGAACACTGAAGCTTTCTTT
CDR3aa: CASSLTGGNTEAFF

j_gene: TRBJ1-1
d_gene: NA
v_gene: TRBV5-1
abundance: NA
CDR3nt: TGCGCCAGCAGCCAGACAGTTAACACTGAAGCTTTCTTT
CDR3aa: CASSQTVNTEAFF

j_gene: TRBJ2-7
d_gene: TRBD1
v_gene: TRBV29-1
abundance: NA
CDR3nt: TGCAGCGTTGATGCGACAGGGACCGACGAGCAGTACTTC
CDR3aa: CSVDATGTDEQYF

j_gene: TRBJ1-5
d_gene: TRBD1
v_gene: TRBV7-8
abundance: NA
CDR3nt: TGTGCCAGCAGCCCAAATTATAGTAACAGGGGGCTGAGTCAGCCCCAGCATTTT
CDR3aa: CASSPNYSNRGLSQPQHF

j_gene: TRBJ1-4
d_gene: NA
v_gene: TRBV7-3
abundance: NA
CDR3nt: TGTGCCAGCAGCTCCGATGGCAGTAATGAAAAACTGTTTTTT
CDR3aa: CASSSDGSNEKLFF

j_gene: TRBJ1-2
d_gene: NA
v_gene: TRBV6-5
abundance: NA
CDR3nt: TGTGCCAGCAGTTACTCGATGGGGCTGGTACGAGGCTACACCTTC
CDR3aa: CASSYSMGLVRGYTF

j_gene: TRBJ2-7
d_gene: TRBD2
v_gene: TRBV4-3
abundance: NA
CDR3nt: TGCGCCAGCAGCCAAGAAGCGGGACTAGCGGGAGGCCTAGAGCAGTACTTC
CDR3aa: CASSQEAGLAGGLEQYF

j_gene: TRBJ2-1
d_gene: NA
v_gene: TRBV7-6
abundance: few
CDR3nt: TGTGCCAGCAGCCATCTCGGCAGGGGTGACAATGAGCAGTTCTTC
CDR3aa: CASSHLGRGDNEQFF

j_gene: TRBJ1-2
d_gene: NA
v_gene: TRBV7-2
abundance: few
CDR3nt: TGTGCCAGCAGCTTATCAGGGGACTATGGCTACACCTTC
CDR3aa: CASSLSGDYGYTF

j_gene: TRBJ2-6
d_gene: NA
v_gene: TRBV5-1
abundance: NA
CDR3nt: TGCGCCAGCAGGAGTTCGTACTCTGGGGCCAACGTCCTGACTTTC
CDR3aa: CASRSSYSGANVLTF

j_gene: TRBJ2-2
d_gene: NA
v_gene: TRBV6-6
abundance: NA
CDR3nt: TGTGCCAGCCGTAACACCGGGGAGCTGTTTTTT
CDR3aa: CASRNTGELFF

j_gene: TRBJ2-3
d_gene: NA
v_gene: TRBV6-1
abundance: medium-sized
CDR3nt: TGTGCCAGCAGCCAAGACAGGACTAGCACAGATACGCAGTATTTT
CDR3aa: CASSQDRTSTDTQYF

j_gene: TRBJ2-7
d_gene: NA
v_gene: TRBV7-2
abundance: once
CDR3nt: TGTGCCAGCAGCTTAGACCCCCAGACAAGCCCCTACGAGCAGTACTTC
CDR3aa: CASSLDPQTSPYEQYF

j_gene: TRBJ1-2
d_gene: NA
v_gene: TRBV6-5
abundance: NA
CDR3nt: TGTGCCAGCAGTTACTCTGGGTTTGATGTTGGCTACACCTTC
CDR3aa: CASSYSGFDVGYTF

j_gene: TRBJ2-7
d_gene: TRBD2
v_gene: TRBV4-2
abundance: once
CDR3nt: TGTGCCAGCAGCCAAGTTATGAGCGGGAGTGTGTACGAGCAGTACTTC
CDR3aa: CASSQVMSGSVYEQYF

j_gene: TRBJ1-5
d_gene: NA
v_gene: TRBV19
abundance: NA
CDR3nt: TGTGCCAGTAAAATATCGACTCAGCCCCAGCATTTT
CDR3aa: CASKISTQPQHF

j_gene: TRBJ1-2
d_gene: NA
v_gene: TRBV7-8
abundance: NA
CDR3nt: TGTGCCAGCAGCGGCACGACAGGCTATGGCTACACCTTC
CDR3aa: CASSGTTGYGYTF

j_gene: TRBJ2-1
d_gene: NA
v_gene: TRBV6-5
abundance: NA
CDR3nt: TGTGCCAGCAGTTACTCCATAGATAGTGAGCAGTTCTTC
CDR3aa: CASSYSIDSEQFF